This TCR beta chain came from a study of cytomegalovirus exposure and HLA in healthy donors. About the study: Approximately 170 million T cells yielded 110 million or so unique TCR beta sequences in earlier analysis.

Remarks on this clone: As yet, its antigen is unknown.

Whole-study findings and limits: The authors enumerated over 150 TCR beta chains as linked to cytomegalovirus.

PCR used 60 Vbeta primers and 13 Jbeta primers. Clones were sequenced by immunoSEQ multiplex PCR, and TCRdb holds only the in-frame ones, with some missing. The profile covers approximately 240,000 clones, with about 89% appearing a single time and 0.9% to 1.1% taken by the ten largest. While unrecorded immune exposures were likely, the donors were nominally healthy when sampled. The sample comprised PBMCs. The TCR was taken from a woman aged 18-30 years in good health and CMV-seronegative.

Here the CDR3 DNA reads TGTGCCAGCAGTTACTCGAAAGGAGGTCCTATTTATGAAGCTTTCTTT. It encodes CASSYSKGGPIYEAFF. The rearrangement joins TRBV6-5 to TRBJ1-1; D gene unclear. Looked up from germline, CDR1 is MNHEY and CDR2 is SVGAGI. The CDR3 runs to 16 residues. V was cut by 0 bases and J by 7 bases, with 18 bases left in between.